Listed here are 5 T cell receptor beta chains from one sample, sequenced in a study of OX40 agonist ivuxolimab in advanced cancers. The protocol was immunoSEQ multiplex PCR, while the TCRdb copy is restricted to in-frame clones and leaves out a portion. Counted here are more than 65,000 clones, roughly three quarters occurring once; the ten biggest clones make up approximately 5%. The specimen was CD4+ or CD8+ T cells sorted from blood, collected in a trial of the OX40 agonist ivuxolimab. These receptors all stem from an adult with an advanced solid tumor such as melanoma, head and neck, liver or kidney cancer.

The rearrangement uses TRBV13 and TRBJ1-1; no clear D gene. V lost 2 bases to trimming and J lost 6 bases, with 10 bases between them. There are 13 residues in the CDR3. Germline CDR1 is PRHDT and CDR2 is FYEKMQ (reference sequence). Written as DNA, the CDR3 is TGTGCCAGCAGCTTATGGGCAGAAGCTGAAGCTTTCTTT. Translated: CASSLWAEAEAFF.

The gene calls are TRBV6-6 and TRBJ1-2, with 7 bases aligning to TRBD1. V trimming: 7 bases; J trimming: 1 base; junction bases outside the gene matches: 6. This CDR3 comprises 14 residues. Per germline, CDR1 MNHNY and CDR2 SVGAGI (reference sequence). The CDR3 loop is CASTLGDSNYGYTF. The CDR3 DNA is TGTGCCAGCACCCTAGGGGACAGTAACTATGGCTACACCTTC.

The chain links TRBV6-1 to TRBJ2-5; D is ambiguous. Trimming took 3 bases from V and 4 from J, leaving 12 bases between them. Germline-derived CDR1 and CDR2 are MNHNS and SASEGT. The CDR3 has 14 residues. In DNA form, the CDR3 reads TGTGCCAGCAGTGACGCCAGGAGATCAGAGACCCAGTACTTC. Its protein is CASSDARRSETQYF.

The chain's CDR3 is CASSQGQGPTREQFF. The CDR3 DNA reads TGTGCCAGCAGTCAAGGACAGGGGCCAACTAGGGAGCAGTTCTTC. The chain couples TRBV27 to TRBJ2-1; 9 bases match TRBD1. The CDR3 loop spans 15 amino acids. The germline CDR1 and CDR2 sequences are MNHEY and SMNVEV (reference sequence). V lost 5 bases, J lost 10 bases, and 12 bases stayed unmatched.

The J gene is TRBJ2-7, the V gene TRBV5-1; 7 nucleotides align to TRBD2. The CDR3 covers 14 residues. Germline CDR1 and CDR2: SGHRS and YFSETQ. Unmatched junction bases numbered 6, after V lost 6 bases and J lost 0 bases. CDR3 in amino acids: CASTSGLGSYEQYF. The CDR3 region has the DNA TGCGCCAGCACGAGTGGACTAGGCTCCTACGAGCAGTACTTC.